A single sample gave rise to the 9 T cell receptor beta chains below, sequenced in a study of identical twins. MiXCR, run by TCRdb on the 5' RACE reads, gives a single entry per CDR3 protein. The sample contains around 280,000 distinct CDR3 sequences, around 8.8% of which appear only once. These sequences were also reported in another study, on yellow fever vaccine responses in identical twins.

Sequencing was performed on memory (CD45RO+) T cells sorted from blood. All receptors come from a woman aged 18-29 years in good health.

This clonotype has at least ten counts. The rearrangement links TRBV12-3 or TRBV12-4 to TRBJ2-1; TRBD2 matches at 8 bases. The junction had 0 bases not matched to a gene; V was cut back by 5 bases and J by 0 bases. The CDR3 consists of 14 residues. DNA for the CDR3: TGTGCCAGCAGTACTAGCGGCTCCTACAATGAGCAGTTCTTC. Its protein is CASSTSGSYNEQFF.

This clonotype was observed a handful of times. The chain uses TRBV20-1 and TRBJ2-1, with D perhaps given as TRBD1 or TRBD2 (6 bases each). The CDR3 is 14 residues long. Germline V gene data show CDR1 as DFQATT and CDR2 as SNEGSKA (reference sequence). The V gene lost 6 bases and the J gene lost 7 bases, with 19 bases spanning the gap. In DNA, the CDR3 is TGCAGTGCCCACTCGGGGGCGGGGAGGAATGAGCAGTTCTTC. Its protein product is CSAHSGAGRNEQFF.

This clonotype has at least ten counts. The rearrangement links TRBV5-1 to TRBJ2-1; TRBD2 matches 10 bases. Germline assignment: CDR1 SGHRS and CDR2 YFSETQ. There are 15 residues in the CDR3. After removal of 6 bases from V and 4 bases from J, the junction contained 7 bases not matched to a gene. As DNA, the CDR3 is TGCGCCAGCACCCGTGCTAGCGGGGGATACAATGAGCAGTTCTTC. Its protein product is CASTRASGGYNEQFF. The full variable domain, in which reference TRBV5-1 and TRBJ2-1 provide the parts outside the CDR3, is KAGVTQTPRYLIKTRGQQVTLSCSPISGHRSVSWYQQTPGQGLQFLFEYFSETQRNKGNFPGRFSGRQFSNSRSEMNVSTLELGDSALYLCASTRASGGYNEQFFGPGTRLTVL.

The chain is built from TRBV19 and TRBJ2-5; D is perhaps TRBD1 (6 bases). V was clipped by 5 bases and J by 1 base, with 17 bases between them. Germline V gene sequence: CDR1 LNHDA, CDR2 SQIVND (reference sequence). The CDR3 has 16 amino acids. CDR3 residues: CASSDRLRPRQETQYF. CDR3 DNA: TGTGCCAGTAGTGACAGGCTCCGGCCCCGCCAAGAGACCCAGTACTTC.

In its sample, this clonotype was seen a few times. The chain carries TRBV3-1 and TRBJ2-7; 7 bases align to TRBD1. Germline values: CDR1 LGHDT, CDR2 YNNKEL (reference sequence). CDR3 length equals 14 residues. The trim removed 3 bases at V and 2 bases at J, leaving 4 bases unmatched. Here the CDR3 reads CASSHTTGPYEQYV. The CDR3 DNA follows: TGTGCCAGCAGCCATACGACAGGGCCCTACGAGCAGTACGTC.

As DNA, the CDR3 is TGTGCCAGCCAGGCTAACACTGAAGCTTTCTTT. Translation: CASQANTEAFF. The gene calls are TRBV2 and TRBJ1-1; D is uncertain. The CDR3 sequence is 11 residues long. Trimming pared 8 bases from V and 2 bases from J, leaving 6 bases between. The germline gives CDR1 SNHLY, CDR2 FYNNEI.

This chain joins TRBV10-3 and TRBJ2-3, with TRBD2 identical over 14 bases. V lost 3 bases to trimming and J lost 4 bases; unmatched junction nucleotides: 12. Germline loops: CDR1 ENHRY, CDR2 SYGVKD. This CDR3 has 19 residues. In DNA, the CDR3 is TGTGCCATCAGTGAACCGACTAGCGGGGGGGCTGAATGGTCAGATACGCAGTATTTT. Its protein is CAISEPTSGGAEWSDTQYF.

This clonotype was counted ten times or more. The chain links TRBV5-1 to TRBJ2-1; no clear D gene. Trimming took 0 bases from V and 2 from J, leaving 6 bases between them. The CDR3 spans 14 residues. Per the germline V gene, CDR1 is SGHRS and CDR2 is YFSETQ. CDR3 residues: CASSLGRTYNEQFF. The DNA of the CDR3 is TGCGCCAGCAGCTTGGGAAGGACCTACAATGAGCAGTTCTTC.

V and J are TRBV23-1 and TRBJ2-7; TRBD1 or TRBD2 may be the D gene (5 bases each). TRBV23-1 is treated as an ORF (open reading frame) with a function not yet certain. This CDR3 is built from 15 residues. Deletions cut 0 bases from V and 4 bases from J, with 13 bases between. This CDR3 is CASSQSVRGAYEQYF. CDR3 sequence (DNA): TGCGCCAGCAGTCAATCTGTGAGGGGCGCGTACGAGCAGTACTTC.